A single TCR beta chain is shown here with its context. Ten or more counts support this clonotype. Which antigen it targets is not known. No qualities accompany the bases; no much larger clone lies one base away. Sequencing was carried out with an Illumina HiSeq 1500. The raw public reads went through TCRdb reprocessing: fastp at Q25, MiXCR clone calling, in-frame beta chains kept. Here each entry gathers all rows of one CDR3 protein and keeps the most common genes and DNA. Here the sample has about 300,000 distinct CDR3 sequences; 8% to 10% occur a single time. Of the sample, over 2.5% falls within the top ten clones. The data were obtained in a study of T cell repertoires in cytomegalovirus infection (dated by TCRdb to the late 2010s). About the study as a whole: The HLA type of each donor mattered for the analysis, because public TCR beta signatures pointed to carriage of CMV infection along with the matching HLA type.

From the cysteine up to the phenylalanine, the CDR3 has a length of 16 residues. The DNA shown is the 48-base CDR3, in frame from base 1. From V the trimming removes 5 bases and from J it removes 7 bases, while the gene matches leave 13 bases of the junction unaccounted for. CDR1 and CDR2 were assigned from the germline V gene (reference sequence) as DFQATT and SNEGSKA. General findings and caveats noted by the study authors: In the ex vivo response, HLA-C-restricted CMV-specific TCR beta clonotypes were dominant, and in two of eight donors the single most frequent clonotype came from this HLA-C-restricted group. In both this cohort and an independent cohort of 352 donors, the cumulative frequency of public TCR beta family members distinguished carriers of CMV infection plus the relevant HLA type.

The sequence was obtained from a human donor in good health (CMV status not recorded). Some clones in this sample may be carry-over from other donors' samples. The chain employs TRBV20-1 and TRBJ2-2; TRBD2 matches 10 bases in the middle. Input material: PBMCs. The nucleotides read TGCAGTGCTCCTAAACTAGCGGGGTCCCCGGGCGGGGAGCTGTTTTTT. This sequence encodes CSAPKLAGSPGGELFF.